This TCR beta chain was obtained from a study of blood T cells in healthy people across ages. Peripheral blood was drawn, 7.5 to 10 milliliters per donor. As for this clonotype: Its antigen is as yet unknown.

With a J-beta primer mix and a sample-barcoded 5' primer, a second PCR ran roughly 6 to 11 cycles. From the 5' RACE reads, TCRdb called clonotypes with MiXCR, one entry per CDR3 protein. The sample contains about 1.5 million distinct CDR3 sequences, about 42% of which appear only once. General observations from the study: Across samples, TCR beta diversity tracked strongly with naive T cell percentage.

Germline CDR1 reads SQVTM; CDR2 reads ANQGSEA. The CDR3 has 13 residues. The sequenced material came from blood. This receptor was identified in a woman younger than 30 in good health. This chain links TRBV29-1 with TRBJ2-5, with a possible D match to TRBD1 (8 bases). The last part of the DNA fits TRBJ2-7 better; the J call may be wrong. The CDR3 is CSVSGGQAYEQYF. The DNA for the CDR3 is TGCAGCGTTTCGGGGGGACAGGCTTACGAGCAGTACTTC.